The next 25 T cell receptor beta chains were all read from a single sample in a study of T cell changes during pregnancy in multiple sclerosis (dated by TCRdb to between 2018 and 2021). The library was obtained by the immunoSEQ multiplex PCR assay. The table was pulled from immuneACCESS by TCRdb, which kept in-frame rearrangements only. Such tables lose some clones; where checked, under half of the loss comes from unresolved V genes, and the rest has no known cause. The sample table shows over 65,000 clones, and around 93% are seen once. Clones ranked in the top ten supply around 1.7% of the sample. Specimen: peripheral blood, collected in the first trimester of pregnancy. The receptors were sampled from a female donor in good health, enrolled as a control in a pregnancy study.

The gene calls are TRBV4-3 and TRBJ1-4; TRBD1 agrees at 10 bases. The CDR3 totals 15 residues. The V segment lost 0 bases and the J segment 6 bases; nucleotides outside the gene matches: 1. Looked up from germline, CDR1 is LGHNA and CDR2 is YSLEER. CDR3 in amino acids: CASSQDGTGDEKLFF. In nucleotides, the CDR3 is TGCGCCAGCAGCCAAGATGGGACAGGGGATGAAAAACTGTTTTTT.

The rearrangement links TRBV7-9 to TRBJ2-7; 7 nucleotides line up with TRBD1. This CDR3 comprises 16 residues. CDR1 and CDR2 from the germline V gene are SEHNR and FQNEAQ (reference sequence). Trimming at V came to 2 bases and at J to 3 bases, leaving 10 bases not matched to a gene. CDR3 in DNA: TGTGCCAGCAGCTTACTGCCAGGGGGTTCCTACTACGAGCAGTACTTC. Protein sequence: CASSLLPGGSYYEQYF.

The chain links TRBV28 to TRBJ1-6, with a tentative D call TRBD1 (5 bases). CDR3 length equals 14 residues. Germline CDR1 reads MDHEN; CDR2 reads SYDVKM. V was trimmed by 5 bases and J by 6 bases, leaving 11 bases between them. CDR3 sequence: CASSTPGGNSPLHF. CDR3 nucleotides: TGTGCCAGCAGTACCCCGGGGGGTAATTCACCCCTCCACTTT.

J is TRBJ2-5 and V is TRBV4-3; D is undetermined. CDR3 size: 15 residues. Germline lookup yields CDR1 LGHNA and CDR2 YSLEER. Trimming shortened V by 0 bases and J by 5 bases, and 13 bases separated the two germline ends. Written as DNA, the CDR3 is TGCGCCAGCAGCCAAGATCTTGCAGACTCGGAGACCCAGTACTTC. This sequence encodes CASSQDLADSETQYF.

The chain uses TRBV5-1 and TRBJ2-5; TRBD2 matches 11 bases. CDR3 length: 15 residues. Trimming at V came to 3 bases and at J to 4 bases, leaving 5 bases not matched to a gene. CDR1 and CDR2 from the germline V gene are SGHRS and YFSETQ. CDR3 sequence reads: CASSSAGTSGETQYF. The DNA for the CDR3 is TGCGCCAGCAGCTCCGCCGGGACTAGCGGAGAGACCCAGTACTTC.

The chain links TRBV6-1 to TRBJ1-5; perhaps TRBD1 as D (6 bases). This CDR3 region has 15 residues. Germline V gene lookup returns CDR1 MNHNS and CDR2 SASEGT. V gave up 4 bases and J gave up 2 bases, with 12 bases separating them. CDR3: CASSARGSGNQPQHF. The CDR3 bases are TGTGCCAGCAGTGCCAGGGGCTCCGGCAATCAGCCCCAGCATTTT.

The rearrangement joins TRBV10-2 to TRBJ1-1, with TRBD1 matching over 10 bases. J was trimmed by 3 bases and V by 6 bases; bases with no gene match: 4. The CDR3 has 14 amino acids. Germline assignment: CDR1 WSHSY and CDR2 SAAADI. The CDR3 is CASRGTGVHTEAFF. Here the CDR3 DNA reads TGCGCCAGCAGGGGGACAGGGGTGCACACTGAAGCTTTCTTT.

The chain employs TRBV27 and TRBJ2-7; 10 bases are a match to TRBD1. J gave up 5 bases and V 4 bases, and 8 bases lay outside the gene matches. Germline lookup yields CDR1 MNHEY and CDR2 SMNVEV (reference sequence). The CDR3 consists of 15 residues. The CDR3 spells CASSSPGQGSHEQYF. The CDR3 bases are TGTGCCAGCAGTTCTCCGGGACAGGGGTCCCACGAGCAGTACTTC.

This sequence joins TRBV5-5 and TRBJ1-1; 7 nucleotides align to TRBD1. CDR1 and CDR2 (germline): SGHKS, YYEKEE (reference sequence). This CDR3 is built from 13 residues. Trimming took 1 base from V and 8 from J; bases not matched to a gene: 5. The CDR3 sequence: CASSLTIQGEAFF. CDR3 in DNA: TGTGCCAGCAGCTTGACAATACAGGGGGAAGCTTTCTTT.

This clone was seen a few times. This rearrangement joins TRBV4-1 to TRBJ2-5; D is unresolved. The germline V and J ends were trimmed by 4 bases and 5 bases, with 8 bases remaining between them. This CDR3 has 12 residues. CDR1 and CDR2 (germline): MGHRA, YSYEKL. CDR3 DNA sequence: TGCGCCAGCAGCCCGGGTTTGGAGACCCAGTACTTC. This encodes CASSPGLETQYF.

The chain has TRBV5-1 and TRBJ1-1; maybe TRBD1 (6 bases). Looked up from germline, CDR1 is SGHRS and CDR2 is YFSETQ. V lost 1 base and J lost 1, with 8 bases in between. This CDR3 contains 14 residues. The CDR3 spells CASSLTGPNTEAFF. CDR3 coding DNA: TGCGCCAGCAGCTTGACAGGGCCGAACACTGAAGCTTTCTTT.

The chain links TRBV19 to TRBJ2-6; unclear D gene. The CDR3 extends over 15 amino acids. From germline, CDR1 is LNHDA and CDR2 SQIVND (reference sequence). Trimming shortened V by 8 bases and J by 0 bases, and 11 bases separated the two germline ends. The CDR3 nucleotides read TGTGCCAGTCGTTCGCCAGACTCTGGGGCCAACGTCCTGACTTTC. As protein: CASRSPDSGANVLTF.

J is TRBJ2-7 and V is TRBV9; 10 bases agree with TRBD1. This CDR3 contains 15 residues. Germline CDR1 is SGDLS and CDR2 is YYNGEE. J was trimmed by 5 bases and V by 1 base; bases with no gene match: 6. The CDR3 DNA reads TGTGCCAGCAGCGTATCCGGGACAGGGGCCAACGAGCAGTACTTC. Translated: CASSVSGTGANEQYF.

The rearrangement links TRBV19 to TRBJ2-7; weak D call: TRBD2 (5 bases). The V gene lost 3 bases and the J gene lost 3 bases, with 12 bases spanning the gap. This CDR3 is built from 14 residues. In germline, CDR1 is LNHDA, CDR2 SQIVND (reference sequence). This chain's CDR3 is CASSMVWESYEQYF. CDR3 coding DNA: TGTGCCAGTAGTATGGTCTGGGAGAGCTACGAGCAGTACTTC.

A single count supports this clone. The chain recombines TRBV7-9 with TRBJ2-5; 12 nucleotides line up with TRBD2. The junction had 7 bases not matched to a gene; V was cut back by 5 bases and J by 3 bases. Germline V gives CDR1 SEHNR, CDR2 FQNEAQ (reference sequence). CDR3 length: 16 amino acids. The CDR3 reads CASSLYSSGGEETQYF. The DNA for the CDR3 is TGTGCCAGCAGCCTATACTCTAGCGGGGGGGAAGAGACCCAGTACTTC.

The V call is TRBV7-8, the J call TRBJ2-1, with TRBD2 matching 8 bases. This CDR3 has 12 amino acids. Trimming removed 7 bases from V and 4 bases from J; junction bases left unmatched: 0. CDR1 SGHVS and CDR2 FQNEAQ come from the germline V gene. CDR3 sequence (DNA): TGTGCCAGCACGGGGGGGTACAATGAGCAGTTCTTC. It encodes CASTGGYNEQFF.

The genes are TRBV2 and TRBJ2-7, with D possibly TRBD2 on 6 matching bases. The germline V gene encodes CDR1 SNHLY and CDR2 FYNNEI. Trimming left V 1 base short and J 0 bases short, with 13 bases between. This CDR3 region has 16 residues. The DNA for the CDR3 is TGTGCCAGCAGTGAAGGGGGACTCCTCAGCTCCTACGAGCAGTACTTC. It is translated as CASSEGGLLSSYEQYF.

This clone was seen once. The CDR3 loop is CASSRGFAGNTIYF. The CDR3 DNA follows: TGTGCCAGCTCACGAGGGTTCGCTGGAAACACCATATATTTT. V is TRBV18 and J is TRBJ1-3; the D is unclear. Germline V CDR1 and CDR2: KGHSH, LQKENI. V was pared by 4 bases and J by 2 bases, with 9 bases between. The CDR3 totals 14 residues.

This sequence joins TRBV11-3 and TRBJ2-1; 12 bases align to TRBD2. Trimming took 10 bases from V and 4 from J; bases not matched to a gene: 11. The CDR3 is made up of 16 amino acids. Germline assignment: CDR1 SGHNT and CDR2 YENEEA. Here the CDR3 DNA reads TGTGCCATCGAAGCCTCTACTAGCGGGGGGTACAATGAGCAGTTCTTC. This translates into CAIEASTSGGYNEQFF.

V is TRBV11-3 and J is TRBJ2-1; 8 bases line up with TRBD2. Unmatched junction bases numbered 10, after V lost 5 bases and J lost 13 bases. CDR1 SGHNT and CDR2 YENEEA come from the germline V gene. This CDR3 contains 13 residues. The CDR3 here is CASSPGGAGGQFF. The CDR3 coding sequence is TGTGCCAGCAGCCCGGGAGGGGCGGGGGGACAGTTCTTC.

This clone was observed at least ten times. The genes are TRBV4-3 and TRBJ2-3, with 9 bases that match TRBD1. Germline CDR1 and CDR2: LGHNA and YSLEER. The CDR3 runs 16 residues. V lost 0 bases, J lost 3 bases, and 4 bases stayed unmatched. CDR3 sequence: CASSQEDRGLTDTQYF. The DNA of the CDR3 is TGCGCCAGCAGCCAAGAGGACAGGGGATTAACAGATACGCAGTATTTT.

V is TRBV30 and J is TRBJ2-3; 9 positions agree with TRBD2. The CDR3 has 14 residues. Germline CDR1 GTSNPN, CDR2 SVGIG (reference sequence). J gave up 1 base and V 8 bases, and 7 bases lay outside the gene matches. The CDR3 is CAGKRGARTDTQYF. The CDR3 nucleotides read TGTGCCGGGAAGCGGGGGGCCCGCACAGATACGCAGTATTTT.

This clone was found once. The V gene is TRBV28, the J gene TRBJ2-7, with 7 bases that match TRBD2. With V trimmed by 7 bases and J by 1 base, 4 bases remained unmatched. Germline assignment: CDR1 MDHEN and CDR2 SYDVKM. CDR3 length: 13 amino acids. CDR3 in amino acids: CASTGGGSYEQYF. The DNA for the CDR3 is TGTGCCAGCACAGGCGGGGGATCCTACGAGCAGTACTTC.

The chain has TRBV9 and TRBJ1-1; D perhaps matches TRBD1 (5 bases). The CDR3 runs 14 residues. Deletions cut 1 base from V and 9 bases from J, with 16 bases between. CDR1 and CDR2 (germline): SGDLS, YYNGEE. The DNA of the CDR3 is TGTGCCAGCAGCGTATTCGCTGGGGGGGACCAAGCTTTCTTT. This codes for CASSVFAGGDQAFF.

The genes are TRBV19 and TRBJ1-5; no clear D. The V gene's germline CDR1 is LNHDA and CDR2 SQIVND (reference sequence). The V and J ends lost 3 bases and 1 base respectively, with 10 bases between them. The CDR3 has 15 residues. This CDR3 reads CASSIVWASNQPQHF. The CDR3 coding sequence is TGTGCCAGTAGTATTGTATGGGCAAGCAATCAGCCCCAGCATTTT.